This entry lists 5 T cell receptor beta chains sequenced from one sample in a study of blood T cell repertoires in COVID-19. TCRdb's table, derived via immunoSEQ multiplex PCR, lists solely in-frame clones and lacks some. Seen here are some 81,000 clones, 90% observed once, and the top ten hold under 1.1%. The source material was peripheral blood. All receptors derive from a woman aged 45-65 years in a cohort sampled during active COVID-19.

This clone was detected only once. The chain uses TRBV6-1 and TRBJ1-5; TRBD1 is a possible D gene (6 bases). There are 17 residues in the CDR3. The V gene lost 2 bases and the J gene lost 1 base, with 15 bases spanning the gap. CDR1 and CDR2 from the germline V gene are MNHNS and SASEGT. The CDR3 DNA reads TGTGCCAGCAGTGAACTTACAGGGTGGGGCAGCAATCAGCCCCAGCATTTT. It codes for CASSELTGWGSNQPQHF.

This clone was seen only once. The chain couples TRBV15 to TRBJ1-1; TRBD1 is a possible D gene (6 bases). Deletions cut 8 bases from V and 3 bases from J, with 13 bases between. CDR1 and CDR2 from the germline V gene are LNHNV and YYDKDF (reference sequence). CDR3 length equals 13 residues. For the CDR3, the DNA is TGTGCCACCGGCAAAGGGGGGGACACTGAAGCTTTCTTT. Its translation: CATGKGGDTEAFF.

V usage is TRBV7-6 and J usage is TRBJ2-5; D unclear. The germline V and J ends were trimmed by 1 base and 5 bases, with 8 bases remaining between them. The CDR3 spans 13 residues. Per germline, CDR1 SGHVS and CDR2 FNYEAQ. The CDR3 DNA follows: TGTGCCAGCAGCTTAGGAATTAGTGAGACCCAGTACTTC. This translates into CASSLGISETQYF.

The chain has TRBV11-2 and TRBJ1-2, with 7 bases fitting TRBD1. The germline V gene encodes CDR1 SGHAT and CDR2 FQNNGV. The CDR3 is made up of 15 amino acids. Unmatched junction bases numbered 10, after V lost 7 bases and J lost 2 bases. The chain's CDR3 is CASTQQGPSNYGYTF. In DNA form, the CDR3 reads TGTGCCAGCACCCAACAGGGGCCCTCGAACTATGGCTACACCTTC.

V gene TRBV28 combines with J gene TRBJ1-1, with D perhaps matching TRBD1 (6 bases). Per germline, CDR1 MDHEN and CDR2 SYDVKM. V was pared by 5 bases and J by 4 bases, with 14 bases between. CDR3 length: 14 amino acids. The CDR3 sequence: CASSPFGGATEAFF. The DNA for the CDR3 is TGTGCCAGCAGTCCCTTCGGGGGGGCCACTGAAGCTTTCTTT.